Each of the 17 T cell receptor beta chains below was sequenced from the same sample in a study of OX40 agonist ivuxolimab in advanced cancers. This table comes from immunoSEQ multiplex PCR, and its TCRdb copy is limited to in-frame clones, with some not included. The sample lists tens of thousands of clones; 75% to 90% were seen once. This specimen was CD4+ or CD8+ T cells sorted from blood, taken in a trial of the OX40 agonist ivuxolimab. The source is an adult with an advanced solid tumor such as melanoma, head and neck, liver or kidney cancer.

This sequence joins TRBV6-5 and TRBJ2-1; no firm D call. The length of the CDR3 is 10 residues. Germline CDR1 reads MNHEY; CDR2 reads SVGAGI. Trimming stripped 8 bases from V and 5 bases from J, with 4 bases between. CDR3: CASGNNEQFF. CDR3 nucleotide sequence: TGTGCCAGCGGGAACAATGAGCAGTTCTTC.

This clone was recorded once. The V call is TRBV5-1, the J call TRBJ2-3; 12 bases map to TRBD2. After removal of 4 bases from V and 1 base from J, the junction contained 4 bases not matched to a gene. Germline values: CDR1 SGHRS, CDR2 YFSETQ. There are 16 residues in the CDR3. CDR3 nucleotides: TGCGCCAGCAGCCAAGGACTAGCGGGACGCACAGATACGCAGTATTTT. Protein product: CASSQGLAGRTDTQYF.

This rearrangement joins TRBV27 to TRBJ1-5, with a possible D match to TRBD1 (6 bases). The CDR3 covers 15 residues. The germline V gene encodes CDR1 MNHEY and CDR2 SMNVEV (reference sequence). V lost 6 bases and J lost 4, with 16 bases in between. CDR3 in amino acids: CASSYRVGWNQPQHF. The CDR3 DNA follows: TGTGCCAGCAGCTACAGGGTAGGGTGGAATCAGCCCCAGCATTTT.

This chain's CDR3 is CASGDEQYF. The CDR3 DNA reads as TGTGCCAGCGGGGACGAGCAGTACTTC. This sequence joins TRBV18 and TRBJ2-7; D uncertain. V was clipped by 8 bases and J by 5 bases, with 4 bases between them. There are 9 residues in the CDR3. The germline V gene has CDR1 KGHSH and CDR2 LQKENI. The full variable domain, rest sourced from reference TRBV18 and TRBJ2-7, is NAGVMQNPRHLVRRRGQEARLRCSPMKGHSHVYWYRQLPEEGLKFMVYLQKENIIDESGMPKERFSAEFPKEGPSILRIQQVVRGDSAAYFCASGDEQYFGPGTRLTVT.

This chain connects TRBV6-1 to TRBJ2-1, with 11 bases fitting TRBD2. The CDR3 has 14 residues. Germline V gives CDR1 MNHNS, CDR2 SASEGT. V lost 8 bases, J lost 6 bases, and 6 bases stayed unmatched. CDR3 in amino acids: CASQTSGRINEQFF. The CDR3 DNA is TGTGCCAGCCAAACTAGCGGGAGAATCAATGAGCAGTTCTTC.

This clone was counted a single time. The rearrangement uses TRBV4-2 and TRBJ2-7; D ambiguous. Germline CDR1 and CDR2: LGHNA and YNFKEQ. Trimming stripped 0 bases from V and 2 bases from J, with 5 bases between. The CDR3 spans 13 residues. CDR3 sequence: CASSQDRPYEQYF. CDR3 bases: TGTGCCAGCAGCCAAGACCGACCCTACGAGCAGTACTTC.

This clone has more than one count but fewer than ten. The sample carries other DNA sequences with the same CDR3. The rearrangement uses TRBV5-1 and TRBJ2-7, with D possibly called TRBD1 or TRBD2 (5 bases each). The V gene lost 0 bases and the J gene lost 4 bases, with 5 bases spanning the gap. Germline V gene data show CDR1 as SGHRS and CDR2 as YFSETQ. The CDR3 runs to 12 residues. CDR3 loop: CASSLGGYEQYF. CDR3 coding DNA: TGCGCCAGCAGCTTGGGGGGGTACGAGCAGTACTTC.

J is TRBJ2-5 and V is TRBV16; perhaps TRBD1 as D (5 bases). The CDR3 loop spans 18 amino acids. The ends were cut back, 0 bases at V and 2 bases at J, with 19 bases in the middle. Germline values: CDR1 KGHSY, CDR2 FQNENV. The CDR3 DNA is TGTGCCAGCAGCCAATCCTCCCAGGGCTCCAGTAAACAAGAGACCCAGTACTTC. Protein product: CASSQSSQGSSKQETQYF.

This rearrangement joins TRBV12-5 to TRBJ2-7; D could derive from TRBD1 or TRBD2 (5 bases each). The CDR3 runs 12 residues. Germline assignment: CDR1 LGHNT and CDR2 FRNRAP. V lost 6 bases, J lost 4 bases, and 10 bases lay in between. CDR3 in DNA: TGTGCTAGTGGACCCGGGGCTTACGAGCAGTACTTC. Residues: CASGPGAYEQYF.

The gene calls are TRBV15 and TRBJ1-6; D unclear. Germline values: CDR1 LNHNV, CDR2 YYDKDF (reference sequence). With 0 bases removed from V and 6 bases from J, the gap between germline ends came to 9 bases. This CDR3 spans 15 amino acids. The CDR3 DNA reads TGTGCCACCAGCAGAGAGATAAGTACTAATTCACCCCTCCACTTT. Its translation is CATSREISTNSPLHF.

The chain uses TRBV14 and TRBJ2-1; tentative D call: TRBD2 (6 bases). The V and J ends lost 4 bases and 6 bases respectively, with 16 bases between them. Germline V gene sequence: CDR1 SGHDN, CDR2 FVKESK. The CDR3 is 15 amino acids. This CDR3 reads CASSPGRTTGNEQFF. The CDR3 region has the DNA TGTGCCAGCAGCCCTGGACGGACTACCGGCAATGAGCAGTTCTTC.

This chain's CDR3 is CASSRASGGLYNEQFF. The CDR3 DNA reads TGTGCCAGCAGCAGGGCTAGCGGGGGGCTGTACAATGAGCAGTTCTTC. V gene TRBV2 combines with J gene TRBJ2-1; 11 nucleotides align to TRBD2. J gave up 4 bases and V 6 bases, and 8 bases lay outside the gene matches. Germline V gene lookup returns CDR1 SNHLY and CDR2 FYNNEI. The CDR3 runs 16 residues.

V and J are TRBV14 and TRBJ1-1; 11 bases fit TRBD1. V shed 5 bases, J shed 2 bases, and the junction held 4 bases outside the gene matches. Germline V CDR1 and CDR2: SGHDN, FVKESK. The CDR3 is 15 amino acids. CDR3 residues: CASSYGTGGNTEAFF. The CDR3 coding sequence is TGTGCCAGCAGCTATGGGACAGGGGGTAACACTGAAGCTTTCTTT. The full variable domain, with the rest looked up from reference TRBV14 and TRBJ1-1, is EAGVTQFPSHSVIEKGQTVTLRCDPISGHDNLYWYRRVMGKEIKFLLHFVKESKQDESGMPNNRFLAERTGGTYSTLKVQPAELEDSGVYFCASSYGTGGNTEAFFGQGTRLTVV.

This chain connects TRBV7-8 to TRBJ2-7; 14 bases map to TRBD2. Per the germline V gene, CDR1 is SGHVS and CDR2 is FQNEAQ. This CDR3 contains 16 residues. V lost 0 bases and J lost 7; bases outside the gene matches: 5. CDR3 sequence: CASSLARTSGRYEQYF. The CDR3 DNA reads TGTGCCAGCAGCTTAGCAAGGACTAGCGGGAGGTATGAGCAGTACTTC.

The J gene is TRBJ2-1, the V gene TRBV19; tentatively, D is TRBD2 (6 bases). CDR1 and CDR2 (germline): LNHDA, SQIVND (reference sequence). Trimming took off 1 base at V and 0 bases at J, with 7 bases between the two ends. This CDR3 has 15 amino acids. The CDR3 protein is CASSIGLGSYNEQFF. CDR3 coding DNA: TGTGCCAGTAGTATAGGACTAGGCTCCTACAATGAGCAGTTCTTC. Looking up the rest from reference TRBV19 and TRBJ2-1 gives the full variable domain: DGGITQSPKYLFRKEGQNVTLSCEQNLNHDAMYWYRQDPGQGLRLIYYSQIVNDFQKGDIAEGYSVSREKKESFPLTVTSAQKNPTAFYLCASSIGLGSYNEQFFGPGTRLTVL.

The J gene is TRBJ1-5, the V gene TRBV5-6; 9 bases are shared with TRBD1. Germline V lookup: CDR1 SGHDT, CDR2 YYEEEE. The CDR3 covers 17 residues. J was trimmed by 0 bases and V by 4 bases; bases with no gene match: 8. CDR3 in amino acids: CASSARGTGSSNQPQHF. The CDR3 DNA follows: TGTGCCAGCAGCGCTAGAGGGACAGGGTCTAGCAATCAGCCCCAGCATTTT.

The chain carries TRBV6-4 and TRBJ2-1; D uncertain. The CDR3 runs 11 residues. The V gene's germline CDR1 is MRHNA and CDR2 SNTAGT. V was pared by 5 bases and J by 9 bases, with 8 bases between. The CDR3 DNA sequence: TGTGCCAGCAGTCATGGTTTTGAGCAGTTCTTC. Protein sequence: CASSHGFEQFF.